These 3 T cell receptor beta chains originate from one sample sequenced in a study of blood T cells in healthy people across ages. PCR was performed a second time for about 7 to 12 cycles using a sample-barcoded 5' primer and a J-beta primer mix. TCRdb ran MiXCR on the 5' RACE reads and lists one entry per CDR3 protein. The sample shows some 850,000 distinct CDR3 sequences, more than 25% of them seen only once. These same records also appear under a second study, on T cells of mothers and their children.

The sample comprised blood. The receptors originated from a boy between 10 and 17 years old in good health.

The CDR3 sequence is CASSGWDRYTDTQYF. The DNA for the CDR3 is TGTGCCAGCAGTGGGTGGGACAGATACACAGATACGCAGTATTTT. The J gene is TRBJ2-3, the V gene TRBV2; 7 positions match TRBD1. CDR1 is SNHLY and CDR2 is FYNNEI in the germline V gene. The V and J ends lost 4 bases and 2 bases, in that order; junction bases with no gene match: 6. The CDR3 contains 15 residues.

The rearrangement links TRBV24-1 to TRBJ2-1; the D is unclear. The germline CDR1 and CDR2 sequences are KGHDR and SFDVKD. The CDR3 length is 15 residues. The V end lost 4 bases, the J end lost 3 bases, and 12 bases lay between the germline ends. In DNA form, the CDR3 reads TGTGCCACCAGTGACCCTACAGCAAACTACAATGAGCAGTTCTTC. The encoded protein is CATSDPTANYNEQFF.

This chain joins TRBV5-1 and TRBJ2-1; 8 bases align to TRBD1. Germline V lookup: CDR1 SGHRS, CDR2 YFSETQ. This CDR3 is 15 amino acids long. The J segment lost 2 bases and the V segment lost 3 bases, leaving 4 bases of the junction unmatched. The CDR3: CASSSRDRPYNEQFF. CDR3 DNA: TGCGCCAGCAGCTCCCGGGACAGGCCCTACAATGAGCAGTTCTTC.